This T cell receptor (beta chain) was recovered during a study of technical replicates of blood from a few donors. J lost 4 bases, V lost 9 bases, and 7 bases had no gene match. The germline V gene encodes CDR1 MDHEN and CDR2 SYDVKM. This CDR3 spans 15 amino acids. Using immunoSEQ multiplex PCR, the repertoire was profiled, and TCRdb retains in-frame clones only, with some absent. The table records some 50,000 clones, about 95% of them present only once. The sequenced sample was T cells isolated from PBMCs. This sequence was found in a human donor in good health. This chain links TRBV28 with TRBJ2-1; 12 positions agree with TRBD2. CDR3 coding DNA: TGTGCCAGTACACTAGCGGGAGGTCCTTACAATGAGCAGTTCTTC. It is translated as CASTLAGGPYNEQFF.